This is a list of T cell receptor beta chains from one sample in a study of spatial heterogeneity in lung cancer. A single record per CDR3 protein comes from TCRdb applying MiXCR to the 5' RACE reads. The repertoire holds 9,500 to 11,000 distinct CDR3 sequences, with roughly 12% as singletons. The material was lung tumor tissue, obtained at surgery. Source of these receptors: a male donor with early-stage non-small cell lung cancer. CDR3s include the opening cysteine and the closing phenylalanine or tryptophan. The D gene is left open where the match is weak. Some rows mark clone size as missing; the rest say once, few, many or name a class of expanded clone.

clone size	J gene	V gene	D gene	CDR3 protein	CDR3 DNA
many	TRBJ2-7	TRBV27	NA	CASSLAGLYEQYF	TGTGCCAGCAGTTTGGCGGGATTATACGAGCAGTACTTC
many	TRBJ1-1	TRBV7-3	NA	CASSSQGGTEAFF	TGTGCCAGCAGCTCACAGGGTGGGACTGAAGCTTTCTTT
many	TRBJ1-2	TRBV28	NA	CASSFPHPGRMYGYTF	TGTGCCAGCAGTTTCCCCCACCCAGGCCGGATGTATGGCTACACCTTC
medium-sized	TRBJ1-1	TRBV29-1	TRBD1	CSVQWDSTNTEAFF	TGCAGCGTTCAATGGGACAGTACCAACACTGAAGCTTTCTTT
many	TRBJ2-1	TRBV2	NA	CASRGQGPNEQFF	TGTGCCAGCAGAGGACAAGGCCCCAATGAGCAGTTCTTC
many	TRBJ2-4	TRBV7-9	NA	CASSPDPGTAKNIQYF	TGTGCCAGCAGTCCCGACCCGGGGACGGCCAAAAACATTCAGTACTTC
NA	TRBJ2-1	TRBV11-2	NA	CASSLVGSYNEQFF	TGTGCCAGCAGCTTAGTTGGTAGCTACAATGAGCAGTTCTTC
many	TRBJ1-2	TRBV5-4	TRBD1	CASSPGQGAGGYTF	TGTGCCAGCAGCCCGGGACAGGGGGCCGGGGGCTACACCTTC
NA	TRBJ2-2	TRBV7-9	NA	CASSLTASNTGELFF	TGTGCCAGCAGCTTGACAGCGTCTAACACCGGGGAGCTGTTTTTT
many	TRBJ2-5	TRBV11-1	NA	CASSLGGAVQETQYF	TGTGCCAGCAGCTTAGGTGGGGCGGTACAAGAGACCCAGTACTTC
many	TRBJ2-2	TRBV5-1	TRBD2	CASSWTSGNTGELFF	TGCGCCAGCAGCTGGACTAGCGGGAACACCGGGGAGCTGTTTTTT
many	TRBJ2-7	TRBV6-1	NA	CASSEVPGRGDSEQYF	TGTGCCAGCAGTGAGGTCCCGGGACGAGGGGATTCCGAGCAGTACTTC
many	TRBJ2-3	TRBV12-3/TRBV12-4	NA	CASSWTDTQYF	TGTGCCAGCAGTTGGACAGATACGCAGTATTTT
medium-sized	TRBJ2-5	TRBV29-1	NA	CSVVLEGTETQYF	TGCAGCGTTGTGCTGGAAGGAACGGAGACCCAGTACTTC
medium-sized	TRBJ1-1	TRBV7-2	NA	CASSFDPNTEAFF	TGTGCCAGCAGCTTTGACCCGAACACTGAAGCTTTCTTT
many	TRBJ1-4	TRBV5-4	NA	CASSAGVGGEKLFF	TGTGCCAGCAGCGCTGGGGTCGGGGGGGAAAAACTGTTTTTT